This TCR beta chain appears in the sequencing data of a study of cytomegalovirus exposure and HLA in healthy donors. Study context: Early released data had tens of millions of unique TCRs, all coming from HLA-typed donors. Study results and limitations: Upon later analysis, HLA-associated TCR beta chains proved more clonally expanded than other, equally common chains.

Concerning this clone: The antigen remains undetermined.

With 60 Vbeta and 13 Jbeta primers, the PCR was carried out. Method: immunoSEQ multiplex PCR; TCRdb's copy keeps in-frame clones and lacks some. This table holds 150,000 to 200,000 clones, around 80% found once. V was cut by 2 bases and J by 2 bases, with 9 bases left in between. The CDR3 consists of 14 residues. Germline-derived CDR1 and CDR2 are SGHAT and FQNNGV. This chain connects TRBV11-2 to TRBJ1-1; D is unresolved. This sequence was found in a girl aged 10 to 17 in good health and CMV-seropositive. Sequenced: PBMCs. Here the CDR3 reads CASSLQLRNTEAFF. CDR3 nucleotide sequence: TGTGCCAGCAGCTTACAACTGAGAAACACTGAAGCTTTCTTT.